This T cell receptor (beta chain) was observed in a study of T cells after yellow fever vaccination. In its sample, this clonotype was seen many times. Per germline, CDR1 LGHNA and CDR2 YNFKEQ. The CDR3 has 16 amino acids. Losses at the gene ends were 0 bases for V and 5 bases for J; bases not matched to a gene: 5. TCRdb re-called the 5' RACE reads with MiXCR, one entry per CDR3 protein. Altogether some 10,000 distinct CDR3 sequences are present, around 4.7% being singletons, with the ten largest covering roughly 1.5%. The sequence derives from a young man who received the YFV17D yellow fever vaccine. The rearrangement uses TRBV4-2 and TRBJ2-1; 9 bases fit TRBD2. The sample consisted of PBMCs, either bulk or a sorted T-cell subset (CD4+, CD8+, memory, or dextramer-sorted; not recorded which), taken more than 13 days after the first yellow fever vaccination. The CDR3 DNA sequence: TGTGCCAGCAGCCAAGATGCGCGGGGGGGCCACAATGAGCAGTTCTTC. Protein sequence: CASSQDARGGHNEQFF.